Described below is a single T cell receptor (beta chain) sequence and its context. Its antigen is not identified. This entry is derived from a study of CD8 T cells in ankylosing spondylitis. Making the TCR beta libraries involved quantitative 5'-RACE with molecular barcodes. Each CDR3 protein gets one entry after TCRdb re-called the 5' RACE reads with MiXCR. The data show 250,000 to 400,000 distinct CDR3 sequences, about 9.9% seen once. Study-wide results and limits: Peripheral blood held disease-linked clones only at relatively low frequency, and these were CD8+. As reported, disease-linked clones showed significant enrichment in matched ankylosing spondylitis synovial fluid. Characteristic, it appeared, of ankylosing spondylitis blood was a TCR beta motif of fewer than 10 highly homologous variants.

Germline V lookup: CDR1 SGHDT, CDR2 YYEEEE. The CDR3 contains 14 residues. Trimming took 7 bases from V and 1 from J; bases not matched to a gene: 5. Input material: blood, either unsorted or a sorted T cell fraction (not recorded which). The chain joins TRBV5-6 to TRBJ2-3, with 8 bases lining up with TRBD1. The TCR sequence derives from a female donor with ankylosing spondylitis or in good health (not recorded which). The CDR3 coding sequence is TGTGCCAGCGTTCGACAGGGGCGCACAGATACGCAGTATTTT. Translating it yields CASVRQGRTDTQYF.